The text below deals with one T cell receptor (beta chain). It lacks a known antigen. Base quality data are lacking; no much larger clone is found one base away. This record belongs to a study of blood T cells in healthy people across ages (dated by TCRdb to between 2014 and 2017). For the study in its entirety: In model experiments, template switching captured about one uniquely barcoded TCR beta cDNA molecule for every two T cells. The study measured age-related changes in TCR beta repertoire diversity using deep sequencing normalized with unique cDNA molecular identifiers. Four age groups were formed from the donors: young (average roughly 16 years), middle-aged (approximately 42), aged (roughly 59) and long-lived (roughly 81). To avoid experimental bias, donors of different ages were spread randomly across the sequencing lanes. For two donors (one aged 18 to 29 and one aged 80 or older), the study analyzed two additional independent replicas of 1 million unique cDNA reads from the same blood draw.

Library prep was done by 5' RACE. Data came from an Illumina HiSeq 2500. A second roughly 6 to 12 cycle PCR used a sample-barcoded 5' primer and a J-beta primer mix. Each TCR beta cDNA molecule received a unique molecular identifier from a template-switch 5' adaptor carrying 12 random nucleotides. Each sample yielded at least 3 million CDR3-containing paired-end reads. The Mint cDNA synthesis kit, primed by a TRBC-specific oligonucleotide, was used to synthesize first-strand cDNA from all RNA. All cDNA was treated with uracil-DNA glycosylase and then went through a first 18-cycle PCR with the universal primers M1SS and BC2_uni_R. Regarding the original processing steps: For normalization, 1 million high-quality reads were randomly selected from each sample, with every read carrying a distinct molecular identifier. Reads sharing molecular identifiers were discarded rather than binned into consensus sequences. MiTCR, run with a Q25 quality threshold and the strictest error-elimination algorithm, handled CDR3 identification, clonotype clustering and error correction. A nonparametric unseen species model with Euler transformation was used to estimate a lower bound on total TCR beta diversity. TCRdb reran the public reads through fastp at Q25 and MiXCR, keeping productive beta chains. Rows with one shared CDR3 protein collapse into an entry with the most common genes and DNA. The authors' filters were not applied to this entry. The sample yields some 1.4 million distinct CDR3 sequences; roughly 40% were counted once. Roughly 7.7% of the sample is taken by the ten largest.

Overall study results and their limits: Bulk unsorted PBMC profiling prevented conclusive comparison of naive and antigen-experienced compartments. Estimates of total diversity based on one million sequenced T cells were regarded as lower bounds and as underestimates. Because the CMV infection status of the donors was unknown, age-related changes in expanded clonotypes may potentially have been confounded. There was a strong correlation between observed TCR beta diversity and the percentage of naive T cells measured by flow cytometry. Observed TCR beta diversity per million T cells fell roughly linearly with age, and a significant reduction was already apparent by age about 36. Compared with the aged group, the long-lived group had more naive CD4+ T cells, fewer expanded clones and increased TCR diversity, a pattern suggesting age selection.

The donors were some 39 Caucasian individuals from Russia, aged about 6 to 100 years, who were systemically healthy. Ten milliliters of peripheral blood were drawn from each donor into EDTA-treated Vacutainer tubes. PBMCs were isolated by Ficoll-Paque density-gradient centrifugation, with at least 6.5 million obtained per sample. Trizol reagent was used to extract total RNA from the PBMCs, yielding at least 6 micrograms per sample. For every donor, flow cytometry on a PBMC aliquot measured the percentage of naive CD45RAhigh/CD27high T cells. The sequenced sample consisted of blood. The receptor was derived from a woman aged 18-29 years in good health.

The CDR3 region has the sequence CSARIPGTRNHEQYF. The sequenced DNA is TGCAGTGCTAGAATTCCCGGGACGAGAAACCACGAGCAGTACTTC. The receptor chain draws on TRBV20-1 and TRBJ2-5; the D gene is perhaps TRBD1 or TRBD2, as each covers 5 bases. The DNA end favors TRBJ2-7, so the J call may be wrong. CDR1 and CDR2, looked up from the germline V gene (reference sequence), are DFQATT and SNEGSKA. The CDR3 goes from the cysteine to the phenylalanine over 15 residues. The CDR3 DNA has 45 bases and is translated from base 1.